This TCR beta chain came from a study of Ad26.COV2.S vaccination and SARS-CoV-2 variants. Turning to the study itself: Vaccine-arm donor from the placebo-controlled COV1001 Ad26.COV2.S trial. In the study, Ad26.COV2.S was injected intramuscularly once, or twice 56 days apart.

As for treatment: over 15 received Ad26.COV2.S at low or high dose, single or two shots; roughly 5 received placebo; per-sample allocation not given. Day 63 after the first injection of vaccine or placebo was the sampling time. An adult aged 18-55 years in Boston served as the donor. Only in-frame clones appear in the TCRdb table, and some are missing; sequencing was by immunoSEQ multiplex PCR. The sample contains hundreds of thousands of clones, 89% of which appear only once. The length of the CDR3 is 14 residues. Germline lookup yields CDR1 PRHDT and CDR2 FYEKMQ (reference sequence). V shed 5 bases and J shed 0 bases, with 8 bases lying between them.

The TCR sequence derives from a person aged 18-65 years who received the Ad26.COV2.S COVID-19 vaccine or a placebo. The J gene is TRBJ2-1, the V gene TRBV13; D may match TRBD1 or TRBD2 (5 bases each). Sequencing was performed on peripheral blood, taken in a trial of Ad26.COV2.S vaccine versus placebo. For the CDR3, the DNA is TGTGCCAGCAGCGGGACGAGCTCCTACAATGAGCAGTTCTTC. Translated, it gives CASSGTSSYNEQFF.